Shown below are 7 T cell receptor beta chains from a single sample sequenced in a study of T cells in Graves' hyperthyroidism and ophthalmopathy. Amplified TCR beta CDR3 regions derived from RNA transcripts. The HTBI set primed first-round TCR CDR3 RT-PCR. MiXCR, applied by TCRdb to the multiplex PCR reads, yields one record per CDR3 protein. This sample has fewer than 550,000 distinct CDR3 sequences, with 15% to 19% found just once. The sequenced sample consisted of blood. These receptor sequences come from a young woman with Graves' hyperthyroidism.

This clonotype was seen many times. The chain employs TRBV18 and TRBJ1-1; D is ambiguous. Trimming left V 4 bases short and J 0 bases short, with 15 bases between. The CDR3 extends over 16 amino acids. CDR1 and CDR2 from the germline V gene are KGHSH and LQKENI. The CDR3 nucleotides are TGTGCCAGCTCACAAGAAGTGGGCAAGATGAACACTGAAGCTTTCTTT. This sequence encodes CASSQEVGKMNTEAFF.

This clonotype has more than one count but fewer than ten. The chain uses TRBV5-5 and TRBJ2-6; 8 bases agree with TRBD1. V was pared by 2 bases and J by 15 bases, with 4 bases of the junction left unmatched. Per germline, CDR1 SGHKS and CDR2 YYEKEE (reference sequence). The CDR3 spans 12 residues. For the CDR3, the DNA is TGTGCCAGCAGCTTACCCGGACAGGGCCTGACTTTC. Translation: CASSLPGQGLTF. Full variable domain (missing parts from reference TRBV5-5 and TRBJ2-6): DAGVTQSPTHLIKTRGQQVTLRCSPISGHKSVSWYQQVLGQGPQFIFQYYEKEERGRGNFPDRFSARQFPNYSSELNVNALLLGDSALYLCASSLPGQGLTFGAGSRLTVL.

This clonotype was observed many times. This chain uses TRBV12-3 or TRBV12-4 with TRBJ1-1; D ambiguous. Trimming shortened V by 2 bases and J by 1 base, and 23 bases separated the two germline ends. This CDR3 region has 19 residues. CDR3 sequence reads: CASSLNLLRGGRGNTEAFF. The CDR3 DNA reads TGTGCCAGCAGTTTAAACCTTCTACGGGGAGGGCGCGGGAACACTGAAGCTTTCTTT.

This clonotype was counted a few times. V gene TRBV7-3 combines with J gene TRBJ2-7; TRBD2 agrees at 8 bases. V lost 2 bases and J lost 7; bases outside the gene matches: 7. The CDR3 has 14 amino acids. Germline values: CDR1 SGHTA, CDR2 FQGTGA. The CDR3 DNA reads as TGTGCCAGCAGCTTAGCGGGAGGAGGAGGGGAGCAGTACTTC. This gives the protein CASSLAGGGGEQYF.

The chain is built from TRBV30 and TRBJ1-1, with 7 bases that match TRBD1. Germline CDR1 and CDR2: GTSNPN and SVGIG (reference sequence). CDR3 size: 11 residues. V lost 5 bases to trimming and J lost 11 bases; unmatched junction nucleotides: 8. For the CDR3, the DNA is TGTGCCTGGGCCCCGGGACAGCGGGCTTTCTTT. Amino acid sequence: CAWAPGQRAFF.

J is TRBJ2-1 and V is TRBV29-1, with D possibly being TRBD1 or TRBD2 (6 bases each). Germline CDR1 SQVTM, CDR2 ANQGSEA. The CDR3 sequence is 12 residues long. With 7 bases removed from V and 5 bases from J, the gap between germline ends came to 12 bases. In DNA, the CDR3 is TGCAGCGCGGGGGCCTTAAACAATGAGCAGTTCTTC. Its protein is CSAGALNNEQFF.

The chain carries TRBV27 and TRBJ2-1; D remains unclear. The CDR3 contains 14 residues. V was clipped by 4 bases and J by 3 bases, with 10 bases between them. From germline, CDR1 is MNHEY and CDR2 SMNVEV (reference sequence). The CDR3 region is CASSSKNHYNEQFF. In DNA, the CDR3 is TGTGCCAGCAGTTCGAAAAACCACTACAATGAGCAGTTCTTC.